The T cell receptor (beta chain) described here comes from a study of shared clonotypes between healthy human individuals. Only in-frame clones appear in the TCRdb table, and some are missing; sequencing was by immunoSEQ multiplex PCR. Among about 1 million clones, 65% to 75% were seen once, and the ten largest hold 1.5%. V was cut by 9 bases and J by 1 base, with 22 bases left in between. The CDR3 contains 18 residues. Germline V gene data show CDR1 as SNHLY and CDR2 as FYNNEI. Donors were healthy HIV-negative adults without recently reported acute infections or vaccinations. The chain couples TRBV2 to TRBJ2-6, with D possibly TRBD2 on 7 matching bases. This receptor was taken from a man between 18 and 29 years old in good health. The sample comprised memory CD4+ T cells sorted from blood. Subset given: CD45RA-negative fraction. CDR3 sequence (DNA): TGTGCCAGGCCGAAAAACGTACAGGGAGGGTCTGGGGCCAACGTCCTGACTTTC. This encodes CARPKNVQGGSGANVLTF.